This TCR beta chain was sequenced during a study of Ad26.COV2.S vaccination and SARS-CoV-2 variants. Study details: The trial was COV1001 and the donor's arm was Ad26.COV2.S. Ad26.COV2.S given intramuscularly, once or twice 56 days apart. Whole-study findings and limits: After vaccination, reports described spike-specific CD8+ and CD4+ T cell responses as showing substantial breadth.

Stated treatment: some 19 received Ad26.COV2.S at low or high dose, single or two shots; 5 received placebo; per-sample allocation not given. On day 63 after the first injection, vaccine and placebo recipients gave samples. The sample came from a Boston adult aged 18-55 years. Details on this clone: The antigen is unknown.

Data came from immunoSEQ multiplex PCR; TCRdb stores just in-frame clones and leaves some out. Of roughly 350,000 clones listed, 85% to 90% are singletons. CDR3 length: 15 residues. V shed 5 bases, J shed 1 base, and the junction held 10 bases outside the gene matches. Germline CDR1 and CDR2: SQVTM and ANQGSEA. The material sequenced was peripheral blood, taken in a trial of Ad26.COV2.S vaccine versus placebo. This TCR derives from a person between 18 and 60 years old who received the Ad26.COV2.S COVID-19 vaccine or a placebo. The V call is TRBV29-1, the J call TRBJ1-1; 7 bases map to TRBD1. CDR3 protein: CSVIRQGSGNTEAFF. The CDR3 DNA is TGCAGCGTTATACGACAGGGATCGGGGAACACTGAAGCTTTCTTT.